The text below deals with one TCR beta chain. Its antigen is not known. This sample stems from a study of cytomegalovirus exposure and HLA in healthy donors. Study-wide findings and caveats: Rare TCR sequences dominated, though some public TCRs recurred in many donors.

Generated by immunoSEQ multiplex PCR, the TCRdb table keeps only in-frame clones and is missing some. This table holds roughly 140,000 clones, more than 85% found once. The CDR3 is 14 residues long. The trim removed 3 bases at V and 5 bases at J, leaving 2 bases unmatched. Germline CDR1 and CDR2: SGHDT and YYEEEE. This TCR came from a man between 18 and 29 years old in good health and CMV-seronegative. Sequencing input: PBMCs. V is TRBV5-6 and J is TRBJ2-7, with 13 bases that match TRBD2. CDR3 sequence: CASSSGLAGDEQYV. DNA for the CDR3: TGTGCCAGCAGCTCTGGACTAGCGGGAGACGAGCAGTACGTC.